These T cell receptor beta chains were read from a single sample in a study of beta chain features in type 1 diabetes. Generated by immunoSEQ multiplex PCR, the TCRdb table keeps only in-frame clones and is missing some. The table has approximately 37,000 clones, about 52% seen once. Sample: central memory CD4+ T cells from blood. The receptors come from a woman between 18 and 29 years old in good health. CDR3s include the opening cysteine and the closing phenylalanine or tryptophan. The order of the fields is V gene, clone size, J gene, D gene, CDR3 DNA, CDR3 protein. A D gene is named only where the DNA matches it firmly. The size field is filled for only some rows; it gives once, few, many or a size class.

v_gene: TRBV18; abundance: .; j_gene: TRBJ2-5; d_gene: TRBD2; CDR3nt: TGTGCCAGCTCACCGATGGGGGAGGGCGAGACCCAGTACTTC; CDR3aa: CASSPMGEGETQYF
v_gene: TRBV11-2; abundance: few; j_gene: TRBJ2-1; d_gene: .; CDR3nt: TGTGCCAGCAGCCGAAATCCCTTTAGTGGTGAGCAGTTCTTC; CDR3aa: CASSRNPFSGEQFF
v_gene: TRBV29-1; abundance: few; j_gene: TRBJ2-2; d_gene: .; CDR3nt: TGCAGCGTTGGGCCAGGGGCCACCGGGGAGCTGTTTTTT; CDR3aa: CSVGPGATGELFF
v_gene: TRBV19; abundance: .; j_gene: TRBJ2-7; d_gene: TRBD1; CDR3nt: TGTGCCAGTAGTATCCTCCCGGGGACAGGGGCTTACGAGCAGTACTTC; CDR3aa: CASSILPGTGAYEQYF
v_gene: TRBV5-4; abundance: .; j_gene: TRBJ2-7; d_gene: .; CDR3nt: TGTGCCAGCAGCGCGTACGGGTACGAGCAGTACTTC; CDR3aa: CASSAYGYEQYF
v_gene: TRBV7-9; abundance: .; j_gene: TRBJ2-7; d_gene: TRBD1; CDR3nt: TGTGCCAGCAGCCCCAGGCCGGGGACAGGTCTCTACGAGCAGTACTTC; CDR3aa: CASSPRPGTGLYEQYF
v_gene: TRBV30; abundance: few; j_gene: TRBJ2-2; d_gene: .; CDR3nt: TGTGCCTGGAGGGGTTCGGGGGAAGGCGGGGAGCTGTTTTTT; CDR3aa: CAWRGSGEGGELFF
v_gene: TRBV9; abundance: .; j_gene: TRBJ1-1; d_gene: TRBD1; CDR3nt: TGTGCCAGCAGCGCGGGACAGGCGAACACTGAAGCTTTCTTT; CDR3aa: CASSAGQANTEAFF
v_gene: TRBV5-1; abundance: few; j_gene: TRBJ2-6; d_gene: .; CDR3nt: TGCGCCAGCAGGGCCGGACTGGTCTCTGGGGCCAACGTCCTGACTTTC; CDR3aa: CASRAGLVSGANVLTF
v_gene: TRBV11-2; abundance: .; j_gene: TRBJ2-2; d_gene: TRBD1; CDR3nt: TGTGCCAGCAGCGTCTGGGGACAGGGGGACACCGGGGAGCTGTTTTTT; CDR3aa: CASSVWGQGDTGELFF
v_gene: TRBV5-1; abundance: .; j_gene: TRBJ2-5; d_gene: TRBD2; CDR3nt: TGCGCCAGCAGCATACTAGCGGGGGGGCTCCAAGAGACCCAGTACTTC; CDR3aa: CASSILAGGLQETQYF
v_gene: TRBV18; abundance: .; j_gene: TRBJ2-2; d_gene: .; CDR3nt: TGTGCCAGCTCACCCGACACCGGGGAGCTGTTTTTT; CDR3aa: CASSPDTGELFF
v_gene: TRBV29-1; abundance: .; j_gene: TRBJ2-3; d_gene: TRBD2; CDR3nt: TGCAGCGTTGGGACTAGTGACACAGATACGCAGTATTTT; CDR3aa: CSVGTSDTDTQYF
v_gene: TRBV5-1; abundance: .; j_gene: TRBJ1-5; d_gene: .; CDR3nt: TGCGCCAGCAGCTTGGATGGGGGAGGTCAGCCCCAGCATTTT; CDR3aa: CASSLDGGGQPQHF
v_gene: TRBV14; abundance: .; j_gene: TRBJ2-3; d_gene: TRBD2; CDR3nt: TGTGCCAGCAGCCAAGCGGGAGGTCGCACAGATACGCAGTATTTT; CDR3aa: CASSQAGGRTDTQYF
v_gene: TRBV29-1; abundance: .; j_gene: TRBJ2-5; d_gene: TRBD1; CDR3nt: TGCAGCATAACAGGGGGCGCTTCCCAAGAGACCCAGTACTTC; CDR3aa: CSITGGASQETQYF
v_gene: TRBV6-5; abundance: .; j_gene: TRBJ1-4; d_gene: TRBD1; CDR3nt: TGTGCCAGCAGTTACTCGGGGACAGGGAATGAAAAACTGTTTTTT; CDR3aa: CASSYSGTGNEKLFF
v_gene: TRBV18; abundance: few; j_gene: TRBJ2-1; d_gene: .; CDR3nt: TGTGCCAGCTCCGCGGGGGCTACGGAGCAGTTCTTC; CDR3aa: CASSAGATEQFF
v_gene: TRBV4-2; abundance: .; j_gene: TRBJ1-2; d_gene: TRBD1; CDR3nt: TGTGCCAGCAGCCCGAGCGCCGGGACAGAGAATGGCTACACCTTC; CDR3aa: CASSPSAGTENGYTF
v_gene: TRBV10-1; abundance: .; j_gene: TRBJ2-3; d_gene: .; CDR3nt: TGCGCCAGCAGTGAAGTCCCAGAAGATACGCAGTATTTT; CDR3aa: CASSEVPEDTQYF
v_gene: TRBV7-2; abundance: few; j_gene: TRBJ2-7; d_gene: TRBD1; CDR3nt: TGTGCCAGCAGCTGGAAGACAGGGACAACGAGCAAGCAGTACTTC; CDR3aa: CASSWKTGTTSKQYF
v_gene: TRBV2; abundance: .; j_gene: TRBJ2-2; d_gene: .; CDR3nt: TGTGCCAGCAGTGCTAGTCCACGTACCGGGGAGCTGTTTTTT; CDR3aa: CASSASPRTGELFF
v_gene: TRBV27; abundance: few; j_gene: TRBJ2-1; d_gene: TRBD2; CDR3nt: TGTGCCACCAGGACTAGCGGGAGTGTAAATGAGCAGTTCTTC; CDR3aa: CATRTSGSVNEQFF
v_gene: TRBV2; abundance: .; j_gene: TRBJ2-3; d_gene: TRBD2; CDR3nt: TGTGCCAGCAGTGGACTAGCGGGGGCAGATACGCAGTATTTT; CDR3aa: CASSGLAGADTQYF
v_gene: TRBV6-1; abundance: few; j_gene: TRBJ1-1; d_gene: .; CDR3nt: TGTGCCAGCAGTCGGGATCGAAACAGGAACACTGAAGCTTTCTTT; CDR3aa: CASSRDRNRNTEAFF
v_gene: TRBV13; abundance: few; j_gene: TRBJ2-3; d_gene: TRBD2; CDR3nt: TGTGCCAGCAGCTTGGTGGCGGGAGCGCCCTATACGCAGTATTTT; CDR3aa: CASSLVAGAPYTQYF
v_gene: TRBV14; abundance: few; j_gene: TRBJ2-7; d_gene: TRBD2; CDR3nt: TGTGCCAGCAGCCCAACCGGGGGGGCCTACGAGCAGTACTTC; CDR3aa: CASSPTGGAYEQYF
v_gene: TRBV19; abundance: once; j_gene: TRBJ1-5; d_gene: .; CDR3nt: TGTGCCAGTAGTATCCGAATGCGGCAGTTATACAATCAGCCCCAGCATTTT; CDR3aa: CASSIRMRQLYNQPQHF
v_gene: TRBV6-1; abundance: few; j_gene: TRBJ2-2; d_gene: .; CDR3nt: TGTGCCAGCACCCCTGGAGGGGGGGGGACCGGGGAGCTGTTTTTT; CDR3aa: CASTPGGGGTGELFF
v_gene: TRBV6-5; abundance: .; j_gene: TRBJ2-1; d_gene: TRBD2; CDR3nt: TGTGCCAGCAGTGTTATGGTAGCGGGTGCGAATGAGCAGTTCTTC; CDR3aa: CASSVMVAGANEQFF
v_gene: TRBV6-5; abundance: .; j_gene: TRBJ2-1; d_gene: .; CDR3nt: TGTGCCAGCAGTGAAGATGGGACAGAGCAGTTCTTC; CDR3aa: CASSEDGTEQFF
v_gene: TRBV20-1; abundance: once; j_gene: TRBJ2-3; d_gene: TRBD2; CDR3nt: TGCAGTGCTAGGCGGGAGGCGCAGTATTTT; CDR3aa: CSARREAQYF
v_gene: TRBV2; abundance: .; j_gene: TRBJ2-5; d_gene: TRBD1; CDR3nt: TGTGCCAGTGAACAGGGGGCGGAGACCCAGTACTTC; CDR3aa: CASEQGAETQYF
v_gene: TRBV5-1; abundance: .; j_gene: TRBJ2-3; d_gene: TRBD2; CDR3nt: TGCGCCAGCAGCTGGAGCGGGGCTAGCACAGATACGCAGTATTTT; CDR3aa: CASSWSGASTDTQYF
v_gene: TRBV18; abundance: .; j_gene: TRBJ2-1; d_gene: TRBD2; CDR3nt: TGTGCCAGCTCACCTGGCCTAGCGGGAGCTACCTCCTACAATGAGCAGTTCTTC; CDR3aa: CASSPGLAGATSYNEQFF
v_gene: TRBV28; abundance: few; j_gene: TRBJ2-5; d_gene: .; CDR3nt: TGTGCCAGCAGGCTACAGGGAAGGGAGACCCAGTACTTC; CDR3aa: CASRLQGRETQYF
v_gene: TRBV6-6; abundance: .; j_gene: TRBJ1-5; d_gene: .; CDR3nt: TGTGCCGGGTCGACTTATAGCAATCAGCCCCAGCATTTT; CDR3aa: CAGSTYSNQPQHF
v_gene: TRBV2; abundance: few; j_gene: TRBJ2-5; d_gene: .; CDR3nt: TGTGCCAGCAGTGGTATGGACAGATCGGGCGAGACCCAGTACTTC; CDR3aa: CASSGMDRSGETQYF
v_gene: TRBV28; abundance: .; j_gene: TRBJ1-2; d_gene: .; CDR3nt: TGTGCCAGCAGTTTTGCAGGCGGCTACACCTTC; CDR3aa: CASSFAGGYTF
v_gene: TRBV2; abundance: medium-sized; j_gene: TRBJ2-1; d_gene: TRBD2; CDR3nt: TGTGCCTTGATCTCGTTAAATCTAGCGGGGGCCTACAATGAGCAGTTCTTC; CDR3aa: CALISLNLAGAYNEQFF
v_gene: TRBV7-9; abundance: .; j_gene: TRBJ1-2; d_gene: .; CDR3nt: TGTGCCAGCAGCCCAGGGGTAGGCTATGGCTACACCTTC; CDR3aa: CASSPGVGYGYTF
v_gene: TRBV5-1; abundance: .; j_gene: TRBJ2-5; d_gene: TRBD2; CDR3nt: TGCGCCAGCAGCCGATTAGCGGGGGTTCAAGAGACCCAGTACTTC; CDR3aa: CASSRLAGVQETQYF
v_gene: TRBV19; abundance: .; j_gene: TRBJ2-7; d_gene: .; CDR3nt: TGTGCCAGTAGTATCGGTTTCCCGGAGATTTACGAGCAGTACTTC; CDR3aa: CASSIGFPEIYEQYF
v_gene: TRBV2; abundance: .; j_gene: TRBJ2-1; d_gene: .; CDR3nt: TGTGCCAGCAGTGAACGGGGCGGGACCTTCTACAATGAGCAGTTCTTC; CDR3aa: CASSERGGTFYNEQFF
v_gene: TRBV6-6; abundance: .; j_gene: TRBJ1-3; d_gene: TRBD1; CDR3nt: TGTGCCAGCAGTTCGGGACAGGGGGCTGGAAACACCATATATTTT; CDR3aa: CASSSGQGAGNTIYF
v_gene: TRBV19; abundance: .; j_gene: TRBJ2-5; d_gene: TRBD2; CDR3nt: TGTGCCAGTAGTATAGGAACTAGCGCCCAAGAGACCCAGTACTTC; CDR3aa: CASSIGTSAQETQYF
v_gene: TRBV27; abundance: few; j_gene: TRBJ1-4; d_gene: TRBD1; CDR3nt: TGTGCCAGCAGTTCAGGGACAGAGGGAAAACTGTTTTTT; CDR3aa: CASSSGTEGKLFF
v_gene: TRBV14; abundance: .; j_gene: TRBJ2-7; d_gene: .; CDR3nt: TGTGCCAGCAGCCAAGTTCAGGGCCCCTACGAGCAGTACTTC; CDR3aa: CASSQVQGPYEQYF
v_gene: TRBV30; abundance: .; j_gene: TRBJ2-5; d_gene: TRBD2; CDR3nt: TGTGCCTGGAGTGTAGGCGGGAGGTTGTCCCAGTACTTC; CDR3aa: CAWSVGGRLSQYF
v_gene: TRBV2; abundance: .; j_gene: TRBJ1-1; d_gene: .; CDR3nt: TGTGCCAGCAGTGTTGCGGCCCTAAACACTGAAGCTTTCTTT; CDR3aa: CASSVAALNTEAFF
v_gene: TRBV6-1; abundance: .; j_gene: TRBJ2-7; d_gene: TRBD1; CDR3nt: TGTGCCAGCAGTGTTGGGACAGGGAGGGGGGTTAGCTACGAGCAGTACTTC; CDR3aa: CASSVGTGRGVSYEQYF
v_gene: TRBV19; abundance: .; j_gene: TRBJ2-2; d_gene: TRBD2; CDR3nt: TGTGCCAGTAGTCCACTAGCGGGGGGGCCCTCCGGGGAGCTGTTTTTT; CDR3aa: CASSPLAGGPSGELFF
v_gene: TRBV6-1; abundance: .; j_gene: TRBJ1-1; d_gene: .; CDR3nt: TGTGCCAGCAGTGGATGGAGGCAGGATAACACTGAAGCTTTCTTT; CDR3aa: CASSGWRQDNTEAFF
v_gene: TRBV2; abundance: few; j_gene: TRBJ1-6; d_gene: .; CDR3nt: TGTGCCAGCAGTGTAGGGGATTCACCCCTCCACTTT; CDR3aa: CASSVGDSPLHF